Listed here are 4 T cell receptor beta chains from one sample, sequenced in a study of T cells in narcolepsy. The repertoire was sequenced with immunoSEQ multiplex PCR; TCRdb's copy has only in-frame clones and lacks some. The table records about 30,000 clones, about 85% of them present only once. The sample was CD45RA- memory CD4+ T cells from PBMCs. Source of these receptors: a human donor with narcolepsy.

The CDR3 here is CASSYSGGRGGGGYTF. The CDR3 DNA reads as TGTGCCAGCAGTTACTCGGGGGGGAGGGGTGGAGGTGGCTACACCTTC. The genes are TRBV6-6 and TRBJ1-2; the D gene is possibly TRBD1 (5 bases). Trimming took 0 bases from V and 7 from J, leaving 18 bases between them. Germline loops: CDR1 MNHNY, CDR2 SVGAGI (reference sequence). The CDR3 runs 16 residues.

The chain employs TRBV7-9 and TRBJ1-3; 7 positions match TRBD1. Germline V lookup: CDR1 SEHNR, CDR2 FQNEAQ (reference sequence). J gave up 0 bases and V 4 bases, and 6 bases lay outside the gene matches. The CDR3 spans 16 residues. CDR3 nucleotide sequence: TGTGCCAGCAGCTCTCTAGGACAGGTCTCTGGAAACACCATATATTTT. Translating gives CASSSLGQVSGNTIYF. The variable domain in full, completed from reference TRBV7-9 and TRBJ1-3, reads DTGVSQNPRHKITKRGQNVTFRCDPISEHNRLYWYRQTLGQGPEFLTYFQNEAQLEKSRLLSDRFSAERPKGSFSTLEIQRTEQGDSAMYLCASSSLGQVSGNTIYFGEGSWLTVV.

A note on this clone: Relative to the germline gene, one junction end is altered; a read error may explain this. This chain uses TRBV14 with TRBJ2-2, with D possibly matching TRBD2 (5 bases). Looked up from germline, CDR1 is SGHDN and CDR2 is FVKESK. This CDR3 is built from 13 residues. The CDR3 protein is CASTRVGTGELVF. For the CDR3, the DNA is TGTGCCAGCACGAGGGTTGGCACCGGGGAGCTGGTTTTT. The full variable domain, completed using reference TRBV14 and TRBJ2-2, is EAGVTQFPSHSVIEKGQTVTLRCDPISGHDNLYWYRRVMGKEIKFLLHFVKESKQDESGMPNNRFLAERTGGTYSTLKVQPAELEDSGVYFCASTRVGTGELVFGEGSRLTVL.

The rearrangement joins TRBV19 to TRBJ2-7; 7 nucleotides line up with TRBD1. Germline-derived CDR1 and CDR2 are LNHDA and SQIVND (reference sequence). The V segment lost 6 bases and the J segment 6 bases; nucleotides outside the gene matches: 8. The CDR3 contains 13 residues. In DNA, the CDR3 is TGTGCCAGTAGGGGGACAGCAAAAGGCGAGCAGTACTTC. Its translation: CASRGTAKGEQYF.